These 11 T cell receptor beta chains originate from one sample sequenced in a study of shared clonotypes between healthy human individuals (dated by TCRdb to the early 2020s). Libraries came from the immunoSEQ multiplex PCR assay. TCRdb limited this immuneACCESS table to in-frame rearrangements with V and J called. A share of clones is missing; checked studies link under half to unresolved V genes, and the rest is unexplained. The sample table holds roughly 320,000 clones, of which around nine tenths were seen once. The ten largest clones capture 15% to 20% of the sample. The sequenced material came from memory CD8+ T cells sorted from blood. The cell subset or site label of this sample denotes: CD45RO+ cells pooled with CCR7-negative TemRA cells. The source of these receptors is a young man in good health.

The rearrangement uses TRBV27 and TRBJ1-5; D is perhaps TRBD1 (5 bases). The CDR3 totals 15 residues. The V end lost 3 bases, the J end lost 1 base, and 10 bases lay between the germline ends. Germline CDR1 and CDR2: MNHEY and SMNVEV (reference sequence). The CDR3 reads CASSLRGWSNQPQHF. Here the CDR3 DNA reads TGTGCCAGCAGTTTGAGGGGTTGGAGCAATCAGCCCCAGCATTTT.

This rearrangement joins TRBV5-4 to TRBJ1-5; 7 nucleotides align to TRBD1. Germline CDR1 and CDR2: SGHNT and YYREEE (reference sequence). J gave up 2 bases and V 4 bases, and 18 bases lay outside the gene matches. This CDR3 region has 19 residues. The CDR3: CASSAWTGRGPLGNQPQHF. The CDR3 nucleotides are TGTGCCAGCAGCGCCTGGACAGGAAGGGGGCCCTTAGGCAATCAGCCCCAGCATTTT.

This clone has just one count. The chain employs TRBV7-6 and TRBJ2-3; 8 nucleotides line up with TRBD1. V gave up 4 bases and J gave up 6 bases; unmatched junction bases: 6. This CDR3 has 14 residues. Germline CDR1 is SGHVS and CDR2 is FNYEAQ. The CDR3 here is CASSWSTGGDTQYF. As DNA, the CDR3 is TGTGCCAGCAGCTGGTCTACAGGGGGTGATACGCAGTATTTT.

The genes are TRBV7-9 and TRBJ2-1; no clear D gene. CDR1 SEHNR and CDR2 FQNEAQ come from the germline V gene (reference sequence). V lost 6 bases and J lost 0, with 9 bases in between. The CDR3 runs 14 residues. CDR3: CASRKTSSYNEQFF. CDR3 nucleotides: TGTGCCAGCAGGAAAACGAGCTCCTACAATGAGCAGTTCTTC.

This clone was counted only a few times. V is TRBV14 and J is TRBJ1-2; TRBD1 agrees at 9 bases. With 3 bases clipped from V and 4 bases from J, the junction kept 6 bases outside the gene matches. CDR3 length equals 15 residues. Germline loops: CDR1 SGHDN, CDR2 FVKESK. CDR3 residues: CASSHGGTGFYGYTF. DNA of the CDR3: TGTGCCAGCAGCCATGGTGGGACAGGGTTCTATGGCTACACCTTC.

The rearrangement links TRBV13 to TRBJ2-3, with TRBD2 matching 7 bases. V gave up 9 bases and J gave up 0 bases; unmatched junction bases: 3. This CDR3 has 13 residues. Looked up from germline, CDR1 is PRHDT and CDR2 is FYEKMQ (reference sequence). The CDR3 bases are TGTGCCAGTAGAGCGGGAAGCACAGATACGCAGTATTTT. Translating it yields CASRAGSTDTQYF.

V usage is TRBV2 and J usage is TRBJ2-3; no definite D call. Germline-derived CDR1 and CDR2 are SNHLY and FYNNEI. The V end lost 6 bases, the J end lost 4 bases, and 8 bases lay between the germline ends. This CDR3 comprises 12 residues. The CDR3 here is CASRDQADTQYF. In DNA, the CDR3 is TGTGCCAGCAGGGACCAGGCAGATACGCAGTATTTT. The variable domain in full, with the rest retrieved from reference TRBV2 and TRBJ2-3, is EPEVTQTPSHQVTQMGQEVILRCVPISNHLYFYWYRQILGQKVEFLVSFYNNEISEKSEIFDDQFSVERPDGSNFTLKIRSTKLEDSAMYFCASRDQADTQYFGPGTRLTVL.

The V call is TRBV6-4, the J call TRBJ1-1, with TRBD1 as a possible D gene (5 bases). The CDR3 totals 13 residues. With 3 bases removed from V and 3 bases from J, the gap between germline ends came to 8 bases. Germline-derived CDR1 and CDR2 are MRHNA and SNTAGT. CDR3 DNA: TGTGCCAGCAGTGAGCAGGGATACACTGAAGCTTTCTTT. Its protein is CASSEQGYTEAFF.

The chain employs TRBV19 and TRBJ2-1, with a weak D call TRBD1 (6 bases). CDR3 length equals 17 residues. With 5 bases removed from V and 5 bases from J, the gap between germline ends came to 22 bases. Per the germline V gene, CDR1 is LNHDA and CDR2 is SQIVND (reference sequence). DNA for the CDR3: TGTGCCAGTAGTTTATTTTACAGGGTTATGCAAGACAATGAGCAGTTCTTC. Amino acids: CASSLFYRVMQDNEQFF.

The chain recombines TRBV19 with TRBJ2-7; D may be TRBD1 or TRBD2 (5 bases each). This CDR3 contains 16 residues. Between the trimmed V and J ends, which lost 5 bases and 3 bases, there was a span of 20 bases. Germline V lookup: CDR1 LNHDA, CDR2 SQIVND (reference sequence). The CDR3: CASSPNIGDPNYEQYF. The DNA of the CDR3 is TGTGCCAGTAGTCCAAATATTGGGGACCCAAACTACGAGCAGTACTTC.

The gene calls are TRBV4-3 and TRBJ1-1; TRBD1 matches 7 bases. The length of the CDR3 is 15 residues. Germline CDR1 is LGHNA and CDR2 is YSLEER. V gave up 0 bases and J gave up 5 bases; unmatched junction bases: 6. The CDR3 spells CASSQDVRGWTEAFF. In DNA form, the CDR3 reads TGCGCCAGCAGCCAAGACGTCAGGGGGTGGACTGAAGCTTTCTTT.